This TCR beta chain is from a study of vaccination effects on CD4 cells after COVID-19. Whole-study context: Prior to sequencing, the ViraFEST assay stimulated PBMC with viral peptide pools, which expanded the antigen-specific CD4+ T cells.

This CDR3 spans 12 amino acids. The V end lost 3 bases, the J end lost 6 bases, and 9 bases lay between the germline ends. The germline CDR1 and CDR2 sequences are DFQATT and SNEGSKA (reference sequence). As for this clone: No antigen is known for it.

Only in-frame clones appear in the TCRdb table, and some are missing; sequencing was by immunoSEQ multiplex PCR. Among around 30,000 clones, more than 55% were seen once, and the ten largest hold almost 10%. Investigators separated out CD4+ T cells once about eleven days of culture had passed. Previously uninfected by SARS-CoV-2, the vaccine recipients also showed negative nucleocapsid antibodies. On day 3 and again on day 7, half the medium was replaced with IL-2 medium. This receptor was taken from a human donor who received a COVID-19 vaccine. Specimen: CD4+ T cells from PBMCs cultured without peptide, collected before COVID-19 vaccination. J is TRBJ2-1 and V is TRBV20-1; TRBD2 might be the D (5 bases). CDR3 sequence: CSASSGSNEQFF. CDR3 DNA sequence: TGCAGTGCTAGTTCGGGATCCAATGAGCAGTTCTTC.